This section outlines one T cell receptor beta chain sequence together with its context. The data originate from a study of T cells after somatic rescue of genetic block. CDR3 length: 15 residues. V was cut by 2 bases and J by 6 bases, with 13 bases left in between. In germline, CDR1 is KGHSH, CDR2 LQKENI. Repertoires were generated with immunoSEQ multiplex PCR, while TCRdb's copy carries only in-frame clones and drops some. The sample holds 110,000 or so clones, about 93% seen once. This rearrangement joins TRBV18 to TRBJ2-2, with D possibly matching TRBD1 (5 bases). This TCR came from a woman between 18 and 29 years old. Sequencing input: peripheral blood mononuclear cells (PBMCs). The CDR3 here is CASSPGQDNPGELFF. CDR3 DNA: TGTGCCAGCTCACCAGGGCAGGACAACCCCGGGGAGCTGTTTTTT.